The sequence of this T cell receptor beta chain was determined in a study of cytomegalovirus exposure and HLA in healthy donors. Study-level points and caveats: In an earlier analysis, about 87% or about 30%: the productive usage of most TCR beta V segments. Cytomegalovirus-associated status was assigned to some 160 TCR beta chains.

At sampling all donors were nominally healthy, likely with unrecorded immune exposures. A multiplex PCR was run with 60 Vbeta primers and 13 Jbeta primers. This table comes from immunoSEQ multiplex PCR, and its TCRdb copy is limited to in-frame clones, with some not included. The table lists roughly 150,000 clones, roughly 80% of them singletons, with 1.3% in the top ten. To note about this clone: Antigen: not known.

Germline V gives CDR1 LGHNT, CDR2 FRNRAP. After removal of 1 base from V and 8 bases from J, the junction contained 5 bases not matched to a gene. The CDR3 spans 15 residues. The clonotype was recovered from a man aged 45-65 years in good health and CMV-seropositive. Sequenced sample: PBMCs. This rearrangement joins TRBV12-5 to TRBJ2-1; 10 nucleotides align to TRBD2. The CDR3 nucleotides read TGTGCTAGTGGTTTGGGGCTAGCGGGGGCCGATGAGCAGTTCTTC. As protein: CASGLGLAGADEQFF.